These T cell receptor beta chains were read from a single sample in a study of T cell changes during pregnancy in multiple sclerosis. The protocol was immunoSEQ multiplex PCR, while the TCRdb copy is restricted to in-frame clones and leaves out a portion. The sample carries some 38,000 clones, around 93% recorded once. Sequencing was performed on CD4+ T cells from peripheral blood mononuclear cells, taken in the third trimester of pregnancy. The origin of the receptors is a female donor in good health, enrolled as a control in a pregnancy study. Both conserved end residues are part of each CDR3. A D gene is named only where the DNA matches it firmly. Clone size is not always given. Where it is, it says once, few, many or a class for expanded clones.

>TRBJ2-1|TRBD2|-|TRBV9
CASSVEGSGGRASNEQFF
TGTGCCAGCAGCGTCGAAGGATCCGGCGGGAGGGCCTCTAATGAGCAGTTCTTC
>TRBJ1-3|-|-|TRBV25-1
CASSELGQSSSGNTIYF
TGTGCCAGCAGTGAATTGGGCCAGAGTAGCTCTGGAAACACCATATATTTT
>TRBJ2-3|-|-|TRBV19
CASSTSWTDTDTQYF
TGTGCCAGTAGCACCAGCTGGACAGATACAGATACGCAGTATTTT
>TRBJ2-7|TRBD1|-|TRBV6-5
CASMSDRGLGYEQYF
TGTGCCAGCATGTCGGACAGGGGCCTAGGGTACGAGCAGTACTTC
>TRBJ2-5|TRBD2|once|TRBV11-2
CASSLAGGPKETQYF
TGTGCCAGCAGCTTAGCGGGAGGGCCCAAGGAGACCCAGTACTTC
>TRBJ2-5|-|-|TRBV5-1
CASSTQGQETQYF
TGCGCCAGCAGCACCCAGGGGCAAGAGACCCAGTACTTC
>TRBJ1-3|TRBD1|-|TRBV11-2
CASSQGGSVGNTIYF
TGTGCCAGCAGCCAAGGGGGCTCAGTTGGAAACACCATATATTTT
>TRBJ2-1|TRBD2|-|TRBV5-1
CASSLLLAGVNNEQFF
TGCGCCAGCAGCTTATTACTAGCGGGGGTCAACAATGAGCAGTTCTTC
>TRBJ1-2|-|-|TRBV7-9
CASSLAAGPYGYTF
TGTGCCAGCAGCTTAGCGGCAGGGCCCTATGGCTACACCTTC
>TRBJ1-1|-|-|TRBV29-1
CSSGDTEAFF
TGCAGCTCAGGGGACACTGAAGCTTTCTTT
>TRBJ2-3|-|-|TRBV11-2
CASSYRAVTDTQYF
TGTGCCAGCAGCTATCGCGCCGTCACAGATACGCAGTATTTT
>TRBJ1-2|-|-|TRBV28
CASSGISYGYTF
TGTGCCAGCTCCGGGATATCTTATGGCTACACCTTC
>TRBJ2-1|-|-|TRBV9
CASSPGLQNEQFF
TGTGCCAGCAGCCCGGGACTGCAGAATGAGCAGTTCTTC
>TRBJ2-7|-|-|TRBV15
CATSRVDTYEQYF
TGTGCCACCAGCAGAGTAGACACTTACGAGCAGTACTTC
>TRBJ1-5|TRBD1|-|TRBV19
CASSRGQRGYQPQHF
TGTGCCAGTAGTAGGGGACAGAGGGGTTATCAGCCCCAGCATTTT
>TRBJ2-2|TRBD1|-|TRBV5-1
CASFPGQGTGELFF
TGCGCCAGCTTCCCGGGACAGGGGACCGGGGAGCTGTTTTTT
>TRBJ2-3|-|-|TRBV10-1
CASRSYTDTQYF
TGCGCCAGCAGATCCTACACAGATACGCAGTATTTT
>TRBJ2-1|-|-|TRBV28
CASSSDSTNSYNEQFF
TGTGCCAGCAGTTCCGACTCGACTAATAGTTACAATGAGCAGTTCTTC
>TRBJ2-3|TRBD2|-|TRBV30
CAWERGGTDTQYF
TGTGCCTGGGAGCGGGGGGGCACAGATACGCAGTATTTT
>TRBJ2-1|TRBD1|-|TRBV11-2
CASSPTGVFYNEQFF
TGTGCCAGCAGCCCCACAGGGGTATTCTACAATGAGCAGTTCTTC
>TRBJ2-7|TRBD2|few|TRBV28
CASSFVAGGLYEQYF
TGTGCCAGCAGTTTCGTAGCGGGAGGACTCTACGAGCAGTACTTC
>TRBJ1-4|-|-|TRBV10-3
CAISMTANEKLFF
TGTGCCATCAGTATGACAGCTAATGAAAAACTGTTTTTT
>TRBJ2-7|TRBD2|once|TRBV7-2
CASSLVASSGESSYEQYF
TGTGCCAGCAGCTTAGTAGCTTCTAGCGGGGAAAGCTCCTACGAGCAGTACTTC
>TRBJ2-7|-|-|TRBV5-4
CASSFGGRDEQYF
TGTGCCAGCAGCTTCGGGGGACGGGACGAGCAGTACTTC
>TRBJ2-2|TRBD1|once|TRBV2
CASRDRQGARGELFF
TGTGCCAGCAGAGATCGACAGGGGGCGAGGGGGGAGCTGTTTTTT
>TRBJ1-3|-|-|TRBV30
CAWSPKGNTIYF
TGTGCCTGGAGTCCTAAGGGAAACACCATATATTTT
>TRBJ2-7|TRBD2|-|TRBV28
CASSFGGVPEQYF
TGTGCCAGCAGTTTCGGGGGGGTGCCCGAGCAGTACTTC
>TRBJ1-2|TRBD1|-|TRBV6-7
CASSYPTGGYGYTF
TGTGCCAGCAGTTACCCGACAGGGGGCTATGGCTACACCTTC
>TRBJ1-1|-|once|TRBV28
CASSAARGGSLNTEAFF
TGTGCCAGCAGCGCGGCACGAGGGGGATCTCTGAACACTGAAGCTTTCTTT
>TRBJ2-7|-|-|TRBV7-2
CASSLTIGEQYF
TGTGCCAGCAGTTTAACTATTGGGGAGCAGTACTTC
>TRBJ1-1|-|-|TRBV9
CASSVDFQVRGEAFF
TGTGCCAGCAGCGTAGATTTCCAGGTCCGTGGAGAAGCTTTCTTT
>TRBJ2-7|TRBD2|once|TRBV28
CASSSRLAGAPYEQYF
TGTGCCAGCAGTTCCAGACTAGCGGGAGCCCCCTACGAGCAGTACTTC
>TRBJ2-2|-|-|TRBV7-9
CASSLGLVLTGELFF
TGTGCCAGCAGCTTAGGACTAGTTTTGACCGGGGAGCTGTTTTTT
>TRBJ2-7|TRBD1|-|TRBV7-7
CASSPHRGPRTYEQYF
TGTGCTAGCAGCCCTCACAGGGGACCCCGAACCTACGAGCAGTACTTC
>TRBJ2-1|-|-|TRBV5-5
CASSLEAGSYNEQFF
TGTGCCAGCAGCTTGGAAGCCGGCTCCTACAATGAGCAGTTCTTC
>TRBJ2-4|TRBD2|-|TRBV4-1
CASSQGFLRERPKNIQYF
TGCGCCAGCAGCCAAGGATTCTTGCGGGAGCGACCCAAAAACATTCAGTACTTC
>TRBJ2-1|-|-|TRBV4-1
CASSQVQLVSYNEQFF
TGCGCCAGCAGCCAAGTGCAACTAGTCTCCTACAATGAGCAGTTCTTC
>TRBJ2-1|TRBD1|-|TRBV18
CASSPQGADEQFF
TGTGCCAGCTCCCCTCAGGGGGCGGATGAGCAGTTCTTC
>TRBJ1-6|TRBD1|-|TRBV5-4
CASTWGASGTGPSPLHF
TGTGCCAGCACCTGGGGGGCCTCCGGGACAGGACCTTCACCCCTCCACTTT
>TRBJ2-7|TRBD2|-|TRBV7-8
CASSPQTSGSITYEQYF
TGTGCCAGCAGCCCACAGACTAGCGGGAGCATCACCTACGAGCAGTACTTC
>TRBJ2-1|TRBD1|-|TRBV6-5
CASSYSRLDRGNEQFF
TGTGCCAGCAGTTACTCGCGCTTGGACAGGGGGAATGAGCAGTTCTTC
>TRBJ2-7|-|-|TRBV6-5
CASSPFAATYEQYF
TGTGCCAGCAGTCCCTTTGCGGCCACCTACGAGCAGTACTTC
>TRBJ2-1|TRBD1|-|TRBV6-1
CASRGDEGAYEQFF
TGTGCCAGCAGGGGTGATGAGGGGGCCTATGAGCAGTTCTTC
>TRBJ2-3|TRBD2|-|TRBV4-1
CASSPGTSDKDTQYF
TGCGCCAGCAGCCCTGGGACTAGCGATAAAGATACGCAGTATTTT
>TRBJ2-7|TRBD2|-|TRBV19
CASSITSGRAHYEQYF
TGTGCCAGTAGTATCACTAGCGGGAGGGCCCACTACGAGCAGTACTTC
>TRBJ1-1|-|few|TRBV10-3
CAIRIQGVGTEAFF
TGTGCCATCAGAATACAGGGAGTCGGCACTGAAGCTTTCTTT
>TRBJ2-7|-|-|TRBV29-1
CSVGTGVGSYEQYF
TGCAGCGTAGGGACGGGAGTAGGCTCCTACGAGCAGTACTTC
>TRBJ2-5|-|-|TRBV15
CAGRRKGPETQYF
TGTGCGGGGAGGAGAAAGGGGCCTGAGACCCAGTACTTC
>TRBJ1-1|-|few|TRBV2
CASRRSYSLGPEAFF
TGTGCCAGCAGAAGATCATACAGTCTGGGGCCTGAAGCTTTCTTT
>TRBJ1-2|-|-|TRBV28
CASSWVEGYTF
TGTGCCAGCAGTTGGGTGGAGGGCTACACCTTC
>TRBJ2-5|-|-|TRBV5-5
CASSYRGLETQYF
TGTGCCAGCAGCTACAGGGGACTTGAGACCCAGTACTTC
>TRBJ1-3|TRBD1|once|TRBV5-1
CASSLDRGPGNTIYF
TGCGCCAGCAGCCTTGACAGGGGGCCTGGAAACACCATATATTTT
>TRBJ1-1|-|-|TRBV7-9
CASSSQGGTEAFF
TGTGCCAGCAGCTCACAGGGCGGCACTGAAGCTTTCTTT
>TRBJ2-5|TRBD2|-|TRBV28
CASRWTMGLAGAAGETQYF
TGTGCCAGCCGTTGGACGATGGGACTAGCGGGAGCGGCGGGGGAGACCCAGTACTTC
>TRBJ2-3|-|once|TRBV28
CASSLTGDSTDTQYF
TGTGCCAGCAGTTTAACGGGGGACAGCACAGATACGCAGTATTTT
>TRBJ2-7|TRBD2|once|TRBV2
CASRTSGLPYEQYF
TGTGCCAGCAGGACTAGCGGGCTTCCTTACGAGCAGTACTTC
>TRBJ2-5|-|-|TRBV4-2
CASSQVGGQETQYF
TGTGCCAGCAGCCAAGTCGGGGGTCAAGAGACCCAGTACTTC
>TRBJ2-1|-|-|TRBV11-2
CASSLVGQSYNEQFF
TGTGCCAGCAGCTTAGTGGGCCAGTCCTACAATGAGCAGTTCTTC
>TRBJ2-3|-|-|TRBV27
CASSLWGAEDTQYF
TGTGCCAGCAGTTTGTGGGGCGCGGAAGATACGCAGTATTTT